This entry lists 3 T cell receptor beta chains sequenced from one sample in a study of T cell clones after liver transplantation. TCRdb keeps only in-frame clones here, not all; method: immunoSEQ multiplex PCR. The top ten hold approximately 0.77% of the sample, which has about 71,000 clones, approximately 80% seen once. The sample consisted of CD4+ T cells from blood, taken 12 months after liver transplant. The receptors derive from a human patient who received a liver transplant. Some of the T cells might come from the graft donor.

For this clone: At one end, the junction sequence differs from germline, possibly due to a read error. V gene TRBV29-1 combines with J gene TRBJ1-1; D might be TRBD1 (6 bases). The germline gives CDR1 SQVTM, CDR2 ANQGSEA. This CDR3 has 13 residues. The CDR3 sequence is CTVGGGQGGEAFF. DNA of the CDR3: TGCACCGTTGGGGGGGGGCAGGGAGGTGAAGCTTTCTTT.

This clone was observed a few times. This rearrangement joins TRBV27 to TRBJ2-3; no reliable D call. CDR3 size: 15 residues. Trimming took 3 bases from V and 3 from J, leaving 13 bases between them. Germline V gene lookup returns CDR1 MNHEY and CDR2 SMNVEV (reference sequence). CDR3 protein: CASSLAQTGTDTQYF. CDR3 DNA: TGTGCCAGCAGTTTGGCCCAAACCGGTACAGATACGCAGTATTTT.

The chain carries TRBV7-9 and TRBJ1-1; 8 bases match TRBD1. The CDR3 contains 15 residues. The germline V gene has CDR1 SEHNR and CDR2 FQNEAQ (reference sequence). V lost 3 bases, J lost 3 bases, and 6 bases stayed unmatched. The CDR3 loop reads CASSLRQGSDTEAFF. DNA of the CDR3: TGTGCCAGCAGCTTGAGACAGGGGTCGGACACTGAAGCTTTCTTT.